This record covers a single TCR beta chain. Germline V gene lookup returns CDR1 MDHEN and CDR2 SYDVKM. The CDR3 loop spans 14 amino acids. Trimming took 7 bases from V and 6 from J; bases not matched to a gene: 7. These data belong to a study of shared T cell receptors in the human thymus. The method was immunoSEQ multiplex PCR; TCRdb's version includes in-frame clones alone and lacks a portion of them. The data show roughly 660,000 clones, over 75% seen once. These data are also associated with another study on human thymus T cells. From that second work: Donors were healthy Finnish infants having corrective surgery for congenital heart defects.

Sequenced input: thymocytes. The sequence was collected from a boy under two years old with a congenital heart defect. The chain couples TRBV28 to TRBJ2-3, with 10 bases fitting TRBD1. Here the CDR3 DNA reads TGTGCCAGCATTGGGACAGGGGAGGCGGATACGCAGTATTTT. Its translation is CASIGTGEADTQYF.